This entry concerns a single T cell receptor beta chain. The target antigen is unknown. This entry belongs to a study of beta chain features in type 1 diabetes. In the study overall: Sorted cells from all samples, numbering 100 million to 120 million, were examined. Overall study results and limits: Amplification by PCR could prefer shorter templates, with the same effect in patients and controls. In comparison with healthy donors, patients had naive, central memory and Treg TCRB repertoires that appeared more similar.

Of the isolated RNA, all was reverse transcribed, and so the sequenced material was expressed TCRB transcripts. The assay was immunoSEQ multiplex PCR, and TCRdb's table has in-frame clones only and misses some. The repertoire includes some 900,000 clones, 15% to 20% of them detected once, and roughly 0.025% sits in the top ten. Germline V CDR1 and CDR2: MDHEN, SYDVKM. The CDR3 has 16 amino acids. The trim removed 1 base at V and 2 bases at J, leaving 8 bases unmatched. This chain uses TRBV28 with TRBJ2-7, with 7 bases fitting TRBD2. The sample taken for sequencing was naive CD4+ T cells from blood. This sequence originates from a woman between 18 and 29 years old in good health. This chain's CDR3 is CASSLFRAAGTYEQYF. CDR3 nucleotide sequence: TGTGCCAGCAGTTTATTCCGGGCAGCGGGAACCTACGAGCAGTACTTC.